The clone carrying this TCR beta chain was picked up many times. Its antigen is undetermined. TCRdb itself ran the RT-PCR reads through MiXCR, one entry per CDR3 protein. The sample records some 160,000 distinct CDR3 sequences, roughly 10% being singletons. The CDR3 spans 13 residues. Trimming cost V 3 bases and J 6 bases; bases outside gene matches: 4. The germline CDR1 and CDR2 sequences are MNHEY and SMNVEV (reference sequence). The source of the sample is a study of response to subunit inactivated influenza vaccine. Study-wide points: Authors proposed each seasonal influenza vaccination draws in few new T cells.

V gene TRBV27 combines with J gene TRBJ1-2, with 7 bases that match TRBD1. The sample in question was non-naive T cells sorted from PBMCs, obtained 40 to 50 days after vaccination. The receptor comes from a man over 45 who received an inactivated influenza vaccine. In DNA, the CDR3 is TGTGCCAGCAGTTTCCGACAGGGAGATGGCTACACCTTC. It translates to CASSFRQGDGYTF.